This TCR beta chain derives from a study of CD8+CD57+ T cells in acquired aplastic anemia. Looking at the study overall: Sorted cells (CD4+ and CD8+) yielded DNA amounts that averaged about 3.4 ug.

This clonotype was counted many times. Its antigen is as yet unknown. Study conclusions and caveats: Patients showed no significant difference from controls in CD8+ Simpson's diversity.

The germline CDR1 and CDR2 sequences are LNHDA and SQIVND (reference sequence). The V end was cut by 3 bases, the J end by 9 bases, with 12 bases between. The CDR3 spans 14 residues. For CDR3 and TCR beta VDJ profiling, genomic DNA was the template used. One entry per CDR3 protein results from TCRdb running MiXCR on the reads. This table holds approximately 190,000 distinct CDR3 sequences, less than 65% found once. The sequence derives from a human donor with severe aplastic anemia or a healthy control (not recorded which). The rearrangement uses TRBV19 and TRBJ1-6; possibly TRBD1 for D (5 bases). Sequencing was done on a sample of sorted CD4+, CD8+, or CD8+CD57+ T cells (not recorded which) from PBMCs. CDR3 DNA: TGTGCCAGTAGTATCCCGCAGGGACGTTCACCCCTCCACTTT. The encoded protein is CASSIPQGRSPLHF.